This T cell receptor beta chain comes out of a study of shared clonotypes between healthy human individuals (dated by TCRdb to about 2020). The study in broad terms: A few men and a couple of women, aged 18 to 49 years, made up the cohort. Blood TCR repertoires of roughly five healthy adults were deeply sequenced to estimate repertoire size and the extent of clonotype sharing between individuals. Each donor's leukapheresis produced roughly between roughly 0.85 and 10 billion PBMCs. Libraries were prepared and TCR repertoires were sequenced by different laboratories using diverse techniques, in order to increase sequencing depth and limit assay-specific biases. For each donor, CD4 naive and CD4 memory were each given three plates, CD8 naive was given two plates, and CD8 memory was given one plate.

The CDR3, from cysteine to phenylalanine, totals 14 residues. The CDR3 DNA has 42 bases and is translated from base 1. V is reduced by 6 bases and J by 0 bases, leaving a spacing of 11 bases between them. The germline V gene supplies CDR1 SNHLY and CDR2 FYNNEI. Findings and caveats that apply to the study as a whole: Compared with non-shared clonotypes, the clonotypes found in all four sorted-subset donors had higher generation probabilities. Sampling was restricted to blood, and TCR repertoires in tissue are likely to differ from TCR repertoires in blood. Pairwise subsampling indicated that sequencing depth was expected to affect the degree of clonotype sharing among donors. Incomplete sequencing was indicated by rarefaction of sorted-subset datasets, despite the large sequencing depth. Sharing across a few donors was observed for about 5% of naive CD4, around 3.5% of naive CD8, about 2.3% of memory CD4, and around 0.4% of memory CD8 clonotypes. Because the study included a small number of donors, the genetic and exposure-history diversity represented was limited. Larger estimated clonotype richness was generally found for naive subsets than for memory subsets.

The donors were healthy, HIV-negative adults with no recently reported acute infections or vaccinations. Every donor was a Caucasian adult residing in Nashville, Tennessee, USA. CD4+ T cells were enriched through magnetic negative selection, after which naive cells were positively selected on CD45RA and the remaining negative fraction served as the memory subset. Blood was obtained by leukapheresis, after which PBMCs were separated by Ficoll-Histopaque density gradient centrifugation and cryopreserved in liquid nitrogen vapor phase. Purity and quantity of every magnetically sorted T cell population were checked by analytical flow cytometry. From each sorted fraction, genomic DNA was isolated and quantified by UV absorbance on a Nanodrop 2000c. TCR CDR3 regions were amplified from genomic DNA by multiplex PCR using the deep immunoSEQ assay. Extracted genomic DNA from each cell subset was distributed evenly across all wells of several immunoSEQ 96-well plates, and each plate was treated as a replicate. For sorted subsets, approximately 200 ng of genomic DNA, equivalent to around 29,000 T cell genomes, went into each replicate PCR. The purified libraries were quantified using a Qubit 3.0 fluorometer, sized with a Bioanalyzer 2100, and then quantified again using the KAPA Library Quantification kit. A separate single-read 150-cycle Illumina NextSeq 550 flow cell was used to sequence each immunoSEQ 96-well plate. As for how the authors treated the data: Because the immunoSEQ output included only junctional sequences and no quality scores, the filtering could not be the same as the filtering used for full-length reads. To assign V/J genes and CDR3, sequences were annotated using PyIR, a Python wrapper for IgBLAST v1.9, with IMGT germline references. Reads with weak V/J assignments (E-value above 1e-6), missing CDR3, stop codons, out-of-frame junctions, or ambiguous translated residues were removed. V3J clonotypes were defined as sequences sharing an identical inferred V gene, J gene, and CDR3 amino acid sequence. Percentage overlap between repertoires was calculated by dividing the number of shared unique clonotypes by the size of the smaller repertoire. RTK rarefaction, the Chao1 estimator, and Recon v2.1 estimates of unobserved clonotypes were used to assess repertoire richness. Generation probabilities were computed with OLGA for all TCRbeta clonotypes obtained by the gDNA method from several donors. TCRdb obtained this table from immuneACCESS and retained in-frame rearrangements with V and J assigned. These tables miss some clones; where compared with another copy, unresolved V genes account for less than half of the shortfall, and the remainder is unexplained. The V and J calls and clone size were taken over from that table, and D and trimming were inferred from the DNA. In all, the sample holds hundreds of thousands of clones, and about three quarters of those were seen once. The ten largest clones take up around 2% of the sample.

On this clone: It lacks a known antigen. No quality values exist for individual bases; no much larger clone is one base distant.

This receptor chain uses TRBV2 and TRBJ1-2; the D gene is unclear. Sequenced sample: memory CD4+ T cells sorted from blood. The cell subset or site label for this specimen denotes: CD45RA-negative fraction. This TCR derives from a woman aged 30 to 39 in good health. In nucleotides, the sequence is TGTGCCAGCAGCAACCATGATTCTAACTATGGCTACACCTTC. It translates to CASSNHDSNYGYTF.